The source of this T cell receptor beta chain is a study of blood T cell repertoires in COVID-19. The CDR3 is made up of 14 amino acids. Trimming shortened V by 6 bases and J by 1 base, and 12 bases separated the two germline ends. Germline V gene lookup returns CDR1 MNHEY and CDR2 SVGAGI. TCRdb keeps only in-frame clones here, not all; method: immunoSEQ multiplex PCR. The data show about 41,000 clones, with 70% to 85% seen just once and about 2.6% held by the top ten. Sequenced material: peripheral blood. The J gene is TRBJ1-1, the V gene TRBV6-5; the D gene is possibly TRBD1 (6 bases). This receptor was obtained from a woman in her sixties with acute or convalescent COVID-19. CDR3 in amino acids: CASRPTRGNTEAFF. The CDR3 nucleotides read TGTGCCAGCAGACCGACCAGGGGGAACACTGAAGCTTTCTTT.